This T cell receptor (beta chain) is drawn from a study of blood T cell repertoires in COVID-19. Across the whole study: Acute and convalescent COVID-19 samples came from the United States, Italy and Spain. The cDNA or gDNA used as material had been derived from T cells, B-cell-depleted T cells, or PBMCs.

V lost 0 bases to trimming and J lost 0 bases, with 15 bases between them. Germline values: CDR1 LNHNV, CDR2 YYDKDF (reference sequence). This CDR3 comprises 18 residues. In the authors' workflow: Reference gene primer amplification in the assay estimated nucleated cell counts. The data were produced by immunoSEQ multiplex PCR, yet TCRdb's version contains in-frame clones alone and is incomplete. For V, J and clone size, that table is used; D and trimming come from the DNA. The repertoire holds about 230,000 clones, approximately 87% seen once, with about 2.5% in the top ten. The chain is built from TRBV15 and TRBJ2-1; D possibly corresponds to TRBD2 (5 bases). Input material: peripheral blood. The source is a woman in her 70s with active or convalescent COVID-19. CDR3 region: CATSREEVSAYSYNEQFF. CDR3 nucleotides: TGTGCCACCAGCAGAGAGGAGGTTAGCGCCTACTCCTACAATGAGCAGTTCTTC.